This TCR beta chain derives from a study of blood T cell repertoires in COVID-19. Here immunoSEQ multiplex PCR was the method, and the copy in TCRdb shows in-frame clones only, minus some. The top ten hold roughly a third of the sample, which has 30,000 to 40,000 clones, around nine tenths seen once. This clone was recorded once. The CDR3 length is 15 residues. The trim removed 8 bases at V and 7 bases at J, leaving 17 bases unmatched. CDR1 and CDR2 from the germline V gene are SEHNR and FQNEAQ (reference sequence). This TCR derives from a man between 70 and 80 years old with active COVID-19. This chain links TRBV7-9 with TRBJ2-7; 7 bases are a match to TRBD2. The sequenced sample was peripheral blood. CDR3 protein: CASVAGALPPGEQYF. The CDR3 DNA follows: TGTGCCAGCGTGGCGGGAGCACTTCCGCCTGGGGAGCAGTACTTC.